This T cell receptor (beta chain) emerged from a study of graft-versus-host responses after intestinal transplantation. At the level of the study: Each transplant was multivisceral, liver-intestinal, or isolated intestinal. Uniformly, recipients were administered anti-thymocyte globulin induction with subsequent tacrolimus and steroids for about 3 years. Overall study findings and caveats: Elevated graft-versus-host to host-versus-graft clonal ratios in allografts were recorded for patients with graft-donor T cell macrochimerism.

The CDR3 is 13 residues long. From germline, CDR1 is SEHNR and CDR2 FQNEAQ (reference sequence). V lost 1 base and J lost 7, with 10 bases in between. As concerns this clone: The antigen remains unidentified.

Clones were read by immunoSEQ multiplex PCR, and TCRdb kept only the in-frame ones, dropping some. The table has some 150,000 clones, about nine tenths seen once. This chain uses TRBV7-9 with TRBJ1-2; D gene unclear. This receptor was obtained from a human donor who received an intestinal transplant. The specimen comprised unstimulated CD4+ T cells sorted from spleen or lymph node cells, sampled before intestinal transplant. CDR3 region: CASSLGPGVGYTF. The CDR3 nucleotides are TGTGCCAGCAGCTTAGGCCCCGGGGTTGGCTACACCTTC.